This T cell receptor beta chain derives from a study of blood T cells in healthy people across ages (dated by TCRdb to 2013 to 2016). About the study as a whole: Template switching captured roughly one uniquely barcoded TCR beta cDNA molecule per two T cells in model experiments. Donors of different ages were randomly distributed across sequencing lanes to avoid experimental bias. To track age-related changes in TCR beta repertoire diversity, the study relied on deep sequencing normalized with unique cDNA molecular identifiers. Using the same blood draw, the study looked at two additional independent replicas of 1 million unique cDNA reads for two donors, one aged 18 to 30 and the other aged 80 or older. Four age groups were formed from the donors: young (average approximately 15 years), middle-aged (around 40), aged (roughly 58) and long-lived (approximately 80). The study at large found these results: Observed TCR beta diversity per million T cells fell roughly linearly with age, and a significant reduction was already apparent by age approximately 40. Estimates of total diversity based on one million sequenced T cells were considered lower bounds and underestimates. Observed TCR beta diversity correlated strongly with the percentage of naive T cells measured by flow cytometry. Because donor CMV infection status was unknown, age-related changes in expanded clonotypes were potentially confounded. Compared with the aged group, more naive CD4+ T cells, fewer expanded clones and increased TCR diversity were shown by the long-lived group, suggesting age selection. Because profiling used bulk unsorted PBMCs, naive and antigen-experienced compartments could not be compared conclusively.

The sample holds one count of this clonotype. Which antigen it targets is not known. The sample holds no much larger clone one base away, and base qualities are not on file. Systemically healthy Caucasian individuals from Russia, about 38 in total and aged about 6 to 90 years, were included as donors. Each donor gave roughly 9 milliliters of peripheral blood, drawn into EDTA-treated Vacutainer tubes. PBMCs were isolated by Ficoll-Paque density-gradient centrifugation, with at least 7 million obtained per sample. Total RNA, at least 5.5 micrograms per sample, was extracted from PBMCs with Trizol reagent. For every donor, an aliquot of PBMCs went through flow cytometry to measure the percentages of naive CD45RAhigh/CD27high T cells. From the germline V gene, CDR1 is SGDLS and CDR2 is YYNGEE. The CDR3 runs 16 residues from the cysteine to the phenylalanine. Left in the record is the CDR3 DNA by itself, 48 bases read in frame from the first base. Trimming costs V 3 bases and J 5 bases, and their ends lie 17 bases apart.

Libraries were constructed by 5' RACE. The second PCR ran for about 7 to 11 cycles and used a J-beta primer mix along with a sample-barcoded 5' primer. A template-switch 5' adaptor carrying 12 random nucleotides introduced a unique molecular identifier onto each TCR beta cDNA molecule. At least 2.5 million CDR3-containing paired-end reads were obtained from each sample. All of the RNA was converted into first-strand cDNA using the Mint cDNA synthesis kit, with a TRBC-specific oligonucleotide serving as the primer. Following uracil-DNA glycosylase treatment, a first 18-cycle PCR with universal primers M1SS and BC2_uni_R was performed on all cDNA. On the authors' methods: For normalization, 1 million high-quality reads, each with a distinct molecular identifier, were randomly selected from each sample. Instead of being binned into consensus sequences, reads with shared molecular identifiers were discarded. CDR3 identification, clonotype clustering and error correction used MiTCR with a Q25 quality threshold and the strictest error-elimination algorithm. A nonparametric unseen species model with Euler transformation was used to estimate lower-bound total TCR beta diversity. TCRdb took the public reads, trimmed them with fastp at Q25, ran MiXCR for clone calling and kept in-frame beta chains. Here each entry gathers all rows of one CDR3 protein and keeps the most common genes and DNA. The V and J calls, along with clone size, are taken from TCRdb and not from the paper's own processing. The sample profile shows around 2 million distinct CDR3 sequences; about 39% of them were found once. Together, the top ten hold 20% to 25% of the sample.

The source is a human donor in good health. The chain employs TRBV9 and TRBJ2-2; a tentative D match to TRBD1 spans 6 bases. The material sequenced was blood. CDR3 reads: CASSAGAGAMTGELFF. The nucleotide sequence reads TGTGCCAGCAGCGCAGGGGCAGGGGCGATGACCGGGGAGCTGTTTTTT.